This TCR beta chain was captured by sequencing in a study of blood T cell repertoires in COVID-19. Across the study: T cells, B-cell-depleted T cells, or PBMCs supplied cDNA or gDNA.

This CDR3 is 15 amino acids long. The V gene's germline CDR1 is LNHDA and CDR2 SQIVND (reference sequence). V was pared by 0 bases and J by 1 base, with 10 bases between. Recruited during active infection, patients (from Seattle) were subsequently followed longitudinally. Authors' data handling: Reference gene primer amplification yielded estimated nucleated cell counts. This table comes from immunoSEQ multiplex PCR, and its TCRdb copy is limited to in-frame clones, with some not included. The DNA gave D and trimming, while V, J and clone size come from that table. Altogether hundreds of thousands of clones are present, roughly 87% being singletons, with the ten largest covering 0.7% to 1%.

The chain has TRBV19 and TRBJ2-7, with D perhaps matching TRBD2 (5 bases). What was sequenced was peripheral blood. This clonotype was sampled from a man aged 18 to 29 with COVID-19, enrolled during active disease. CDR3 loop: CASSIDGGGSYEQYF. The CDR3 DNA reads TGTGCCAGTAGTATAGACGGAGGAGGATCCTACGAGCAGTACTTC.